Shown below are 10 T cell receptor beta chains from a single sample sequenced in a study of CXCR3-negative and CXCR3-positive naive CD8 T cells. The study, taken as a whole, reports: Compared with CXCR3-negative naive cells, CXCR3-positive naive cells showed more hydrophobic TRB CDR3s.

These receptors' antigens are unknown. The libraries of TRB cDNA were prepared using 5' RACE with UMI labels. TCRdb derives one entry per CDR3 protein from the 5' RACE reads, leaving out DNA. Here the sample table reports 75,000 to 100,000 distinct CDR3 sequences. The sequenced sample was naive CXCR3+ CD8+ T cells from blood. Subset here: CD45RO-CCR7+CD27+CD95- naive CD8+ T cells expressing CXCR3 (TNR3+). All receptors come from a human donor in good health. Some clones in this sample may be carry-over from other donors' samples.

The chain uses TRBV29-1 and TRBJ2-3. The CDR3 is made up of 11 amino acids. Germline V gives CDR1 SQVTM, CDR2 ANQGSEA. The CDR3: CSVEVTQTQYF.

The genes are TRBV12-3 or TRBV12-4 and TRBJ2-7; TCRdb designates TRBD1, a call that cannot be tested without DNA. The CDR3 runs 13 residues. Here the CDR3 reads CASSLGTWYEQYF.

The chain joins TRBV5-1 to TRBJ2-5; with no DNA, the TCRdb D assignment of TRBD1 cannot be verified. The CDR3 contains 16 residues. The V gene's germline CDR1 is SGHRS and CDR2 YFSETQ. The CDR3 is CASSLAGGRGQETQYF.

The chain carries TRBV19 and TRBJ2-1. Germline CDR1 is LNHDA and CDR2 is SQIVND (reference sequence). The length of the CDR3 is 16 residues. The CDR3 loop reads CASSIEESYSYNEQFF.

The J gene is TRBJ1-1, the V gene TRBV6-2 or TRBV6-3. The CDR3 is 15 residues long. The V gene's germline CDR1 is MNHEY and CDR2 SVGEGT. CDR3 region: CASSYSGRFGTEAFF.

This chain uses TRBV27 with TRBJ1-4; TCRdb calls TRBD1, which cannot be checked without DNA. The germline V gene has CDR1 MNHEY and CDR2 SMNVEV (reference sequence). This CDR3 comprises 15 residues. The CDR3 loop is CASSPLGRINEKLFF.

The chain uses TRBV6-5 and TRBJ1-6; the D gene TCRdb calls, TRBD1, cannot be checked with no DNA. Germline V CDR1 and CDR2: MNHEY, SVGAGI. The CDR3 extends over 18 amino acids. CDR3 protein: CASSYSGGGLSYNSPLHF.

This rearrangement joins TRBV29-1 to TRBJ1-3; TCRdb's D call, TRBD1, is unchecked because there is no DNA. CDR1 and CDR2 (germline): SQVTM, ANQGSEA. The CDR3 loop spans 13 amino acids. CDR3 region: CSVLTPYRDTIYF.

This chain uses TRBV5-6 with TRBJ2-2; lacking DNA, the TRBD2 call made by TCRdb goes unchecked. This CDR3 is 16 amino acids long. Germline-derived CDR1 and CDR2 are SGHDT and YYEEEE. The CDR3 sequence: CASSLRWEANTGELFF.

The rearrangement uses TRBV29-1 and TRBJ1-2; TCRdb selects TRBD1, and the lack of DNA leaves this call unchecked. CDR3 length equals 13 residues. CDR1 is SQVTM, CDR2 ANQGSEA, per germline. Here the CDR3 reads CSVDPRTGYGYTF.